This entry lists 30 T cell receptor beta chains sequenced from one sample in a study of low-dose radiotherapy and immunotherapy resistance in tumors. Alpha and beta chains were covered, as first-strand cDNA relied on TRAV- and TRBV-specific primers. A roughly 20-cycle PCR with a constant-region primer and V-primer adapter amplified TCRs. TCRdb re-derived calls from the reads in MiXCR, one entry per CDR3 protein. The repertoire holds thousands of distinct CDR3 sequences, with roughly three fifths as singletons. The source is a human donor with advanced metastatic prostate, ovarian, gallbladder or colorectal cancer (not recorded which). This table probably holds off-target reads from a library built for another chain.

This clonotype has a handful of counts. The V and J genes are TRBV28 and TRBJ1-5; the match to TRBD1 covers 8 bases. With 4 bases clipped from V and 9 bases from J, the junction kept 11 bases outside the gene matches. The CDR3 is 15 residues long. CDR1 MDHEN and CDR2 SYDVKM come from the germline V gene. The CDR3 spells CASSSMGQAGWPQHF. The CDR3 bases are TGTGCCAGCAGTTCGATGGGACAGGCGGGGTGGCCCCAGCATTTT.

The J gene is TRBJ1-6, the V gene TRBV5-1; the D gene is possibly TRBD1 (6 bases). The CDR3 extends over 16 amino acids. V dropped 4 bases and J dropped 8 bases, with 19 bases sitting between them. Germline V gene sequence: CDR1 SGHRS, CDR2 YFSETQ. The DNA for the CDR3 is TGCGCCAGCAGCCCAGGGACAACCCGCGGTTATTCACCCCTCCACTTT. This codes for CASSPGTTRGYSPLHF.

The rearrangement uses TRBV7-2 and TRBJ2-7; TRBD1 is a possible D gene (6 bases). V lost 1 base to trimming and J lost 5 bases, with 12 bases between them. The germline V gene encodes CDR1 SGHTA and CDR2 FQGNSA. The CDR3 is 14 amino acids. CDR3 loop: CASSLGGGIDEQYF. The CDR3 nucleotides are TGTGCCAGCAGCTTAGGAGGGGGTATCGACGAGCAGTACTTC.

Only a few counts were recorded for this clonotype. The chain combines TRBV6-2 or TRBV6-3 with TRBJ2-3; TRBD2 aligns across 10 bases. From germline, CDR1 is MNHEY and CDR2 SVGEGT. CDR3 length equals 22 residues. Trimming at V came to 4 bases and at J to 5 bases, leaving 27 bases not matched to a gene. CDR3 residues: CASSSLFEAWLAGVLRLDTQYF. The CDR3 coding sequence is TGTGCCAGCAGTTCACTCTTCGAGGCGTGGCTAGCGGGAGTATTACGTTTAGATACGCAGTATTTT.

This chain uses TRBV6-1 with TRBJ2-1, with D possibly being TRBD1 (6 bases). The germline V gene has CDR1 MNHNS and CDR2 SASEGT. CDR3 length: 12 amino acids. V lost 10 bases and J lost 6, with 13 bases in between. The DNA for the CDR3 is TGTGCCACAGTCAGGGGTAGCAATGAGCAGTTCTTC. Its translation: CATVRGSNEQFF.

The genes are TRBV28 and TRBJ2-1; D possibly corresponds to TRBD2 (5 bases). The CDR3 runs 16 residues. The V and J ends lost 5 bases and 2 bases respectively, with 16 bases between them. The germline CDR1 and CDR2 sequences are MDHEN and SYDVKM. DNA for the CDR3: TGTGCCAGCAGTCTAGACATCGGGAACGCCTACAATGAGCAGTTCTTC. Translation: CASSLDIGNAYNEQFF.

This clonotype was picked up a small number of times. The V call is TRBV29-1, the J call TRBJ2-5; D is perhaps TRBD2 (5 bases). The CDR3 is 12 residues long. Germline values: CDR1 SQVTM, CDR2 ANQGSEA. Trimming cost V 5 bases and J 1 base, with 8 bases left between them. Here the CDR3 DNA reads TGCAGCGTTAACGGAGGCCAAGAGACCCAGTACTTC. Its translation: CSVNGGQETQYF.

J is TRBJ1-1 and V is TRBV5-1, with 10 bases matching TRBD1. V lost 0 bases to trimming and J lost 5 bases; unmatched junction nucleotides: 4. The CDR3 is made up of 15 amino acids. Germline V gene data show CDR1 as SGHRS and CDR2 as YFSETQ. For the CDR3, the DNA is TGCGCCAGCAGCTTGGAGGGGACAGGGGTTACTGAAGCTTTCTTT. Translated: CASSLEGTGVTEAFF.

The sample holds a few counts of this clonotype. The chain is built from TRBV9 and TRBJ2-7; no firm D call. Deletions cut 0 bases from V and 0 bases from J, with 7 bases between. This CDR3 contains 14 residues. In germline, CDR1 is SGDLS, CDR2 YYNGEE. CDR3 amino acids: CASSVGSSSYEQYF. The CDR3 DNA reads as TGTGCCAGCAGCGTAGGAAGTAGCTCCTACGAGCAGTACTTC.

The rearrangement uses TRBV7-2 and TRBJ2-1; D might be TRBD2 (5 bases). V dropped 10 bases and J dropped 0 bases, with 13 bases sitting between them. Germline V gene data show CDR1 as SGHTA and CDR2 as FQGNSA. This CDR3 has 14 residues. The chain's CDR3 is CATSPGSSYNEQFF. In DNA form, the CDR3 reads TGTGCCACCTCCCCGGGAAGCTCCTACAATGAGCAGTTCTTC.

The sample holds a few counts of this clonotype. This chain connects TRBV6-2 or TRBV6-3 to TRBJ1-1; weak D call: TRBD1 (5 bases). Trimming took 5 bases from V and 2 from J, leaving 6 bases between them. The CDR3 covers 12 residues. CDR1 is MNHEY and CDR2 is SVGEGT in the germline V gene. The CDR3 is CASSTGNTEAFF. The CDR3 coding sequence is TGTGCCAGCAGTACAGGAAACACTGAAGCTTTCTTT.

The chain joins TRBV5-4 to TRBJ2-6; 10 positions agree with TRBD1. V was pared by 1 base and J by 9 bases, with 7 bases of the junction left unmatched. The CDR3 loop spans 16 amino acids. Germline V lookup: CDR1 SGHNT, CDR2 YYREEE (reference sequence). The CDR3 DNA reads TGTGCCAGCAGCTTGACTCGGGACAGGGGCTTCAACGTCCTGACTTTC. Its translation is CASSLTRDRGFNVLTF. Full variable domain (rest looked up from reference TRBV5-4 and TRBJ2-6): ETGVTQSPTHLIKTRGQQVTLRCSSQSGHNTVSWYQQALGQGPQFIFQYYREEENGRGNFPPRFSGLQFPNYSSELNVNALELDDSALYLCASSLTRDRGFNVLTFGAGSRLTVL.

The V and J genes are TRBV5-5 and TRBJ2-1; D remains ambiguous. The CDR3 runs 11 residues. Germline V lookup: CDR1 SGHKS, CDR2 YYEKEE (reference sequence). Between the trimmed V and J ends, which lost 6 bases and 4 bases, there was a span of 5 bases. The CDR3 sequence: CASKIYNEQFF. CDR3 nucleotide sequence: TGTGCCAGCAAGATTTACAATGAGCAGTTCTTC.

This rearrangement joins TRBV5-1 to TRBJ1-4, with TRBD1 identical over 10 bases. V dropped 3 bases and J dropped 5; count of bases not matched to a gene: 4. The CDR3 is 15 amino acids. Germline V CDR1 and CDR2: SGHRS, YFSETQ. Written as DNA, the CDR3 is TGCGCCAGCAGCTGGGGGACAGGGGTCAATGAAAAACTGTTTTTT. It translates to CASSWGTGVNEKLFF.

This chain joins TRBV21-1 and TRBJ2-1; TRBD1 is the table's D call, not checked against the DNA. TRBV21-1 is a recognized pseudogene. This CDR3 contains 16 residues. CDR3 region: CASSKVEGQLNNEQFF. The CDR3 DNA is TGTGCCAGCAGCAAAGTGGAAGGACAGCTTAACAATGAGCAGTTCTTC.

The chain combines TRBV4-3 with TRBJ2-7; TRBD1 matches 8 bases. J gave up 4 bases and V 4 bases, and 6 bases lay outside the gene matches. The CDR3 is made up of 14 amino acids. Germline V CDR1 and CDR2: LGHNA, YSLEER. CDR3 sequence: CASSPGQGRYEQYF. In DNA form, the CDR3 reads TGCGCCAGCAGCCCCGGACAGGGCAGGTACGAGCAGTACTTC.

The chain joins TRBV5-1 to TRBJ2-3; 11 bases match TRBD2. The CDR3 has 15 residues. Germline CDR1 reads SGHRS; CDR2 reads YFSETQ. Trimming at V came to 2 bases and at J to 5 bases, leaving 4 bases not matched to a gene. The CDR3 protein is CASSFTGTSGDTQYF. The CDR3 region has the DNA TGCGCCAGCAGCTTCACCGGGACTAGCGGAGATACGCAGTATTTT.

This chain connects TRBV27 to TRBJ2-3; TRBD2 is a possible D gene (5 bases). The CDR3 is made up of 14 amino acids. V was shortened by 10 bases and J by 2 bases, with 16 bases between the two germline ends. The germline V gene encodes CDR1 MNHEY and CDR2 SMNVEV (reference sequence). The CDR3 loop reads CATAVLGNTDTQYF. The CDR3 DNA follows: TGTGCCACCGCGGTACTAGGTAACACAGATACGCAGTATTTT.

V and J are TRBV7-9 and TRBJ2-4; D is unclear. The CDR3 totals 15 residues. Trimming took 4 bases from V and 3 from J, leaving 13 bases between them. Germline CDR1 reads SEHNR; CDR2 reads FQNEAQ (reference sequence). The CDR3 reads CASSSGESGKNIQYF. CDR3 sequence (DNA): TGTGCCAGCAGCTCCGGCGAGAGTGGCAAAAACATTCAGTACTTC.

V and J are TRBV24-1 and TRBJ1-1; D ambiguous. In germline, CDR1 is KGHDR, CDR2 SFDVKD. V lost 12 bases and J lost 0, with 22 bases in between. The CDR3 length is 16 residues. The CDR3 reads CASRVIEALLNTEAFF. CDR3 DNA: TGTGCCTCCCGTGTTATCGAGGCACTGCTGAACACTGAAGCTTTCTTT.

This clonotype has just a few counts. The chain joins TRBV5-1 to TRBJ1-1; a possible D gene is TRBD1 (5 bases). Trimming took off 4 bases at V and 4 bases at J, with 14 bases between the two ends. Germline V gene data show CDR1 as SGHRS and CDR2 as YFSETQ. This CDR3 is 14 amino acids long. CDR3 nucleotide sequence: TGCGCCAGCAGCCCCCGTGGGGGGATCACTGAAGCTTTCTTT. It yields the protein CASSPRGGITEAFF.

The chain carries TRBV4-2 and TRBJ1-1, with 8 bases that match TRBD1. The CDR3 totals 14 residues. In germline, CDR1 is LGHNA, CDR2 YNFKEQ. Trimming removed 3 bases from V and 4 bases from J; junction bases left unmatched: 4. The CDR3 DNA follows: TGTGCCAGCAGCCAGGACAGGGAGGGCACTGAAGCTTTCTTT. Protein sequence: CASSQDREGTEAFF.

The V call is TRBV6-1, the J call TRBJ2-1; 7 bases agree with TRBD2. The J segment lost 0 bases and the V segment lost 0 bases, leaving 2 bases of the junction unmatched. The CDR3 extends over 16 amino acids. Per germline, CDR1 MNHNS and CDR2 SASEGT. Written as DNA, the CDR3 is TGTGCCAGCAGTGAAGCGCTAGCGGCCTCCTACAATGAGCAGTTCTTC. Translation: CASSEALAASYNEQFF.

A few counts support this clonotype. The chain carries TRBV5-4 and TRBJ1-1; D not certain. Germline V gene data show CDR1 as SGHNT and CDR2 as YYREEE (reference sequence). Trimming shortened V by 2 bases and J by 5 bases, and 7 bases separated the two germline ends. The CDR3 length is 12 residues. The CDR3 protein is CASSFGRTEAFF. The CDR3 bases are TGTGCCAGCAGCTTTGGGAGGACTGAAGCTTTCTTT.

This sequence joins TRBV6-1 and TRBJ2-6; D unresolved. There are 15 residues in the CDR3. Trimming left V 2 bases short and J 0 bases short, with 5 bases between. Germline CDR1 and CDR2: MNHNS and SASEGT. CDR3 loop: CASSERPSGANVLTF. The CDR3, as DNA: TGTGCCAGCAGTGAAAGGCCCTCTGGGGCCAACGTCCTGACTTTC.

This chain joins TRBV2 and TRBJ1-6, with a weak D call TRBD1 (5 bases). Trimming took 2 bases from V and 7 from J, leaving 9 bases between them. The CDR3 loop spans 14 amino acids. Germline V gives CDR1 SNHLY, CDR2 FYNNEI. CDR3 in amino acids: CASSEQGRNSPLHF. The CDR3, as DNA: TGTGCCAGCAGTGAACAGGGTCGGAATTCACCCCTCCACTTT. The whole variable domain, remainder taken from reference TRBV2 and TRBJ1-6, is EPEVTQTPSHQVTQMGQEVILRCVPISNHLYFYWYRQILGQKVEFLVSFYNNEISEKSEIFDDQFSVERPDGSNFTLKIRSTKLEDSAMYFCASSEQGRNSPLHFGNGTRLTVT.

This chain joins TRBV12-3 or TRBV12-4 and TRBJ2-7, with D hard to call. V shed 6 bases and J shed 6 bases, with 12 bases lying between them. CDR3 length: 12 residues. CDR3 sequence: CASSLDVGEQYF. Here the CDR3 DNA reads TGTGCCAGCAGCCTGGACGTAGGCGAGCAGTACTTC.

The V gene is TRBV2, the J gene TRBJ2-3, with 7 bases fitting TRBD1. Trimming cost V 6 bases and J 4 bases; bases outside gene matches: 7. The CDR3 loop spans 14 amino acids. Germline V gene sequence: CDR1 SNHLY, CDR2 FYNNEI. The CDR3 spells CASRKTTGSDTQYF. CDR3 DNA sequence: TGTGCCAGCAGAAAGACGACAGGGTCAGATACGCAGTATTTT.

The J gene is TRBJ1-2, the V gene TRBV12-3 or TRBV12-4; perhaps TRBD1 as D (5 bases). The CDR3 length is 14 residues. V gave up 1 base and J gave up 8 bases, with 14 bases separating them. The chain's CDR3 is CASSLVPGERGYTF. The CDR3 nucleotides read TGTGCCAGCAGTTTAGTGCCGGGGGAAAGAGGCTACACCTTC.

This clonotype has more than one count but fewer than ten. The genes are TRBV4-3 and TRBJ2-1; no clear D. V was trimmed by 1 base and J by 7 bases, leaving 8 bases between them. The CDR3 contains 13 residues. Germline CDR1 LGHNA, CDR2 YSLEER. This CDR3 is CASSQGVGNEQFF. Here the CDR3 DNA reads TGCGCCAGCAGCCAAGGAGTGGGGAATGAGCAGTTCTTC.